Sequencing of this T cell receptor (beta chain) was carried out in a study of neurological immune-mediated disorders. The study's findings and limits: No CDR3 amino acid sequences recurred among expanded clones across subjects, suggesting private repertoires in all groups.

CDR1 is SGHTA and CDR2 is FQGNSA in the germline V gene. The CDR3 totals 13 residues. The V end lost 5 bases, the J end lost 8 bases, and 15 bases lay between the germline ends. Every sequencing run generated in excess of 160 million TCR-beta sequences. These sequences covered 15-18 subjects. Via MiXCR, TCRdb re-called the 5' RACE reads, giving one row per CDR3 protein. The sample holds about 55,000 distinct CDR3 sequences, approximately 4.4% seen once. This clonotype was counted at least ten times. Its specificity is unknown. This sequence was found in a man aged 45-60 years with multiple sclerosis. This sequence joins TRBV7-2 and TRBJ1-2; tentative D call: TRBD1 (6 bases). The sample consisted of PBMCs. In nucleotides, the CDR3 is TGTGCCAGCAGCCCCGGTCAGGGGAGAGGCTACACCTTC. Translating it yields CASSPGQGRGYTF. Using reference TRBV7-2 and TRBJ1-2 for the parts outside the CDR3, the full variable domain is GAGVSQSPSNKVTEKGKDVELRCDPISGHTALYWYRQSLGQGLEFLIYFQGNSAPDKSGLPSDRFSAERTGGSVSTLTIQRTQQEDSAVYLCASSPGQGRGYTFGSGTRLTVV.